Given below is one TCR beta chain in context. The antigen is undetermined. This record comes from a study of T-cell memory formation after mild COVID-19. Germline V gene sequence: CDR1 LNHDA, CDR2 SQIVND (reference sequence). The germline V and J ends were trimmed by 3 bases and 6 bases, with 7 bases remaining between them. The CDR3 covers 12 residues. TCRdb independently ran MiXCR on the 5' RACE reads; one entry per CDR3 protein. Of more than 400,000 distinct CDR3 sequences in the sample, roughly 20% were seen once. Findings and caveats of the study: Clones which contracted sat mainly in CM and EM if CD4+, and in EMRA if CD8+.

Sequenced sample: PBMCs or a T cell subset sorted from them (not recorded which). The origin of this receptor is an adult woman who had mild COVID-19 (a few samples of this study predate the infection). Cell type and time point are not known. The chain combines TRBV19 with TRBJ2-3; no firm D call. CDR3 sequence: CASSILGDTQYF. DNA of the CDR3: TGTGCCAGTAGTATTTTAGGGGATACGCAGTATTTT.